This TCR beta chain was observed in a study of cytomegalovirus exposure and HLA in healthy donors. Study summary: The study placed 80% to 85% of its 398 genotyped donors in the Caucasian-associated ancestry cluster.

The CDR3 totals 14 residues. V lost 6 bases and J 4 bases, leaving 15 bases between the germline ends. Germline CDR1 MNHNS, CDR2 SASEGT. PCR involved 60 Vbeta and 13 Jbeta primers. Profiling relied on immunoSEQ multiplex PCR, and the TCRdb table lists in-frame clones only, not all of them. Of some 65,000 clones listed, just over 65% were seen once; the top ten hold about 10%. A remark on this clone: Its antigen is unidentified.

General observations from the study: In a later analysis, TCR beta V- and J-gene trimming showed a link to a missense DCLRE1C variant.

The chain is built from TRBV6-1 and TRBJ2-5; D remains ambiguous. The source is a woman aged 30 to 39 in good health and CMV-seronegative. Sample: PBMCs. CDR3 coding DNA: TGTGCCAGCAGCCCGGTTTCCGAGTCAGAGACCCAGTACTTC. This encodes CASSPVSESETQYF.